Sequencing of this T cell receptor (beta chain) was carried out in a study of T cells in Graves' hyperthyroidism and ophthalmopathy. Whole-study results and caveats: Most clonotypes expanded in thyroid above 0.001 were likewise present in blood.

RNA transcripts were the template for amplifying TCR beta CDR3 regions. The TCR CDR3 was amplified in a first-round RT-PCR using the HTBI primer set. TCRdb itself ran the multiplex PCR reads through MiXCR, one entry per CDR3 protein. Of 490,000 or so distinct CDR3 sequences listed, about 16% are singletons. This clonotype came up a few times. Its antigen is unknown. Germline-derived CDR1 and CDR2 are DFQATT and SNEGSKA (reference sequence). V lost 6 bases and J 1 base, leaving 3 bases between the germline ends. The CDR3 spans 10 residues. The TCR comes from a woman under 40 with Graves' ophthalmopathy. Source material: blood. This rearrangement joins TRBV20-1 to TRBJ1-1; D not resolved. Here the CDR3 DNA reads TGCAGTGCAGAGAACACTGAAGCTTTCTTT. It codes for CSAENTEAFF.